A selection of T cell receptor beta chains follows, all from one sample in a study of T cell repertoires in cytomegalovirus infection. The antigens these receptors bind are not known. TCRdb used MiXCR to reprocess the reads, holding one entry per CDR3 protein. The sample includes approximately 300,000 distinct CDR3 sequences, just under 25% of them seen just once. The sequenced sample was cultured PBMCs, obtained from culture after CMV antigen stimulation. The receptors originated from a human donor in good health (CMV status not recorded). Some clones in this sample may be carry-over from other donors' samples. The conserved cysteine and the conserved F or W are not part of the CDR3 here. Fields, in order: V gene, clone size, CDR3 protein. The size entry is marked missing in some rows and otherwise reads once, few, many or a size class.

TRBV4-3 | few | ASSQVLASYNEQF
TRBV18 | many | ASSPNHAEQY
TRBV6-2/TRBV6-3 | few | ASSYLGLGSNEQY
TRBV28 | - | ASSLGHPLRGYT
TRBV10-3 | few | AISESGLAGGPGEETQY
TRBV7-2 | - | ASSLLGQNYGYT
TRBV24-1 | few | ATSPKGGSGSTGELF
TRBV19 | - | ASSIAWDQETQY
TRBV11-3 | few | ASSPWTGTAETQY
TRBV6-5 | - | ASTRTGTGIQH
TRBV30 | - | AWSPAGGFASYNEQF
TRBV7-2 | many | ASSLETDLFGNTIY
TRBV6-2/TRBV6-3 | few | ASSDPTSGGLETQY
TRBV12-5 | few | ASGPSGRILGNEQF
TRBV28 | many | ASSPSYINGELF
TRBV27 | - | ASTGGLAEYNEQF
TRBV7-8 | few | ASSSRPPTNEKLF
TRBV7-9 | many | ASSLEGHRGRRTGELF
TRBV12-3/TRBV12-4 | - | ASTRGDQETQY
TRBV6-2/TRBV6-3 | - | ASSRAQETQY
TRBV19 | - | ASTAAGTGGRSGANVLT
TRBV7-2 | - | ASSRDYCTGELF
TRBV18 | few | ASSSNRGQEPQH
TRBV20-1 | few | SAPPPVLVYNEQF
TRBV28 | few | ASSFTEAF
TRBV29-1 | - | SVEPLTTQREAGDNEQF
TRBV6-5 | - | ASSYQRRSGETEAF
TRBV7-2 | many | ASRPPGLAVTDTQY
TRBV30 | few | AWKIAGGDTQY
TRBV7-2 | many | ASSGQFDNYGYT
TRBV5-1 | few | ASSADIGGYT
TRBV7-9 | - | ASSMGQRPNNEQF
TRBV5-6 | few | ASSLFRWGVSTDTQY
TRBV6-6 | few | ASSKPGTGGTEAF
TRBV6-1 | many | ASSEGYSGSHEQY
TRBV30 | - | AWSVQIGETQY
TRBV28 | many | ASSLTGEQY